This T cell receptor beta chain came from a study of shared clonotypes between healthy human individuals. The study, taken as a whole, reports: With few donors, the genetic and exposure-history diversity represented was limited. How much donors shared clonotypes was expected to be affected by sequencing depth.

The table lists this clone with a few counts. Its target is unknown. Naive CD8 cells were CD45RO-negative, positively selected for CCR7, excluding terminally differentiated effector memory CD45RA+ cells. Adult donors, all healthy and HIV-negative, had no recent acute infections or vaccinations. Clones were read by immunoSEQ multiplex PCR, and TCRdb kept only the in-frame ones, dropping some. The sample has about 2.1 million clones; around 95% are singletons. This CDR3 has 12 amino acids. CDR1 and CDR2 (germline): MNHEY, SMNVEV (reference sequence). Trimming removed 5 bases at V and 1 base at J, with 5 bases between.

V is TRBV27 and J is TRBJ1-1; D not certain. This sequence originates from a man between 18 and 29 years old in good health. Some clones in this sample may be carry-over from other donors' samples. Specimen: naive CD8+ T cells from PBMCs. The CDR3 protein is CASSNGNTEAFF. The CDR3 DNA is TGTGCCAGCAGTAATGGGAACACTGAAGCTTTCTTT.